This T cell receptor beta chain derives from a study of cytomegalovirus exposure and HLA in healthy donors. Study results and caveats: The classifier, whose performance was assessed in both the original and validation cohorts, reportedly diagnosed cytomegalovirus status with high specificity and sensitivity. Cytomegalovirus-associated status was assigned to about 180 TCR beta chains.

PCR primers comprised 60 Vbeta and 13 Jbeta primers. Using immunoSEQ multiplex PCR, the repertoire was profiled, and TCRdb retains in-frame clones only, with some absent. The repertoire includes a few hundred thousand clones, about 90% of them detected once, and about 1.8% sits in the top ten. In the case of this clone: As yet, its antigen is unknown.

Nominally healthy donors were sampled, though unrecorded immune exposures were likely. The TCR sequence derives from a girl aged 2-10 years in good health and CMV-seronegative. The sample was PBMCs.

The CDR3: CASSFPAGAGTGEQFF. The CDR3 bases are TGTGCCAGCAGCTTCCCAGCGGGGGCGGGAACGGGGGAGCAGTTCTTC. This rearrangement joins TRBV9 to TRBJ2-1, with 8 bases fitting TRBD2. V shed 4 bases and J 10 bases; nucleotides not matched to a gene: 16. The CDR3 contains 16 residues. The V gene's germline CDR1 is SGDLS and CDR2 YYNGEE. Drawing the rest from reference TRBV9 and TRBJ2-1, the complete variable domain is DSGVTQTPKHLITATGQRVTLRCSPRSGDLSVYWYQQSLDQGLQFLIQYYNGEERAKGNILERFSAQQFPDLHSELNLSSLELGDSALYFCASSFPAGAGTGEQFFGPGTRLTVL.